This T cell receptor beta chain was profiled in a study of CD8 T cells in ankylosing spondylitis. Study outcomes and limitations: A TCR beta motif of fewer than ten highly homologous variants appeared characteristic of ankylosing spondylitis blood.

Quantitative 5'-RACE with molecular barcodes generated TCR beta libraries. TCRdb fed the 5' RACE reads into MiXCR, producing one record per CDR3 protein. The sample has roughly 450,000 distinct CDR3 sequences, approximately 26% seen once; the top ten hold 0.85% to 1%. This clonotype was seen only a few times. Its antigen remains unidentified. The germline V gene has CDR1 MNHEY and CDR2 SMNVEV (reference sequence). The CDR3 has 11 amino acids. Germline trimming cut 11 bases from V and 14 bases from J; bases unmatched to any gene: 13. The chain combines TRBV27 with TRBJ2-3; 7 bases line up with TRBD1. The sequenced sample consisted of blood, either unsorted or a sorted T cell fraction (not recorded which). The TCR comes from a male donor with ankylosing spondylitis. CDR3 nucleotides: TGTGCCGGCACCCGAGGACAGGTTCCGTATTTT. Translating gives CAGTRGQVPYF.